The rows below give T cell receptor beta chains drawn from one sample of a study of radiotherapy plus CTLA-4 blockade in lung cancer. Clones were sequenced by immunoSEQ multiplex PCR, and TCRdb holds only the in-frame ones, with some missing. The repertoire has tens of thousands of clones, around 79% of them found once; the top ten carry around 2.5%. The sequencing here drew on peripheral blood, taken from a patient treated with radiotherapy plus ipilimumab. All receptors derive from a human donor with non-small cell lung cancer whose response to radiotherapy plus ipilimumab could not be evaluated. Both conserved end residues are part of each CDR3. D genes are given only for firm matches. Size tells how often a clone was seen (once, few, many) or the class of an expanded clone, and some rows leave it out.

>TRBV23-1|TRBJ2-7|-|-
TGCGCCAGCAGACCACGGAGATCCTACGAGCAGTACTTC
CASRPRRSYEQYF
>TRBV19|TRBJ1-1|TRBD1|-
TGTGCCAGTAGTCTAGGGACAGGGGGTGAAGCTTTCTTT
CASSLGTGGEAFF
>TRBV15|TRBJ2-7|-|-
TGTGCCACCAGCAGAGATATCCGCTACGAGCAGTACTTC
CATSRDIRYEQYF
>TRBV5-5|TRBJ2-3|TRBD2|few
TGTGCCAGCAGCTTGGCGAGGGAGGGCCGCGCAGATACGCAGTATTTT
CASSLAREGRADTQYF
>TRBV7-6|TRBJ2-3|-|-
TGTGCCAGCAGCCCCCGGGCGGCTAGCAAGGCCCCCGATACGCAGTATTTT
CASSPRAASKAPDTQYF
>TRBV27|TRBJ1-4|TRBD1|-
TGTGCCAGCAGTGAGATACAGGGGGGAAGAAATGAAAAACTGTTTTTT
CASSEIQGGRNEKLFF
>TRBV4-2|TRBJ1-2|TRBD1|once
TGTGCCAGCAGCCAAGTTTACCAAGGGACAGCTAACTATGGCTACACCTTC
CASSQVYQGTANYGYTF
>TRBV2|TRBJ2-1|-|-
TGTGCCAGCAGACCGGGACTGAACAATGAGCAGTTCTTC
CASRPGLNNEQFF
>TRBV10-3|TRBJ2-7|-|-
TGTGCCATCAGCACGACAGAGGCCGCCTACGAGCAGTACTTC
CAISTTEAAYEQYF
>TRBV20-1|TRBJ1-2|-|-
TGCAGTGCGAGCAACTATGGCTACACCTTC
CSASNYGYTF
>TRBV28|TRBJ2-7|-|-
TGTGCCAGCAAAATAGGACCCCAACGGGGCGAGCAGTACTTC
CASKIGPQRGEQYF
>TRBV28|TRBJ2-2|TRBD1|-
TGTGCCAGCAGCCGGACAGGGGCCCAAACCGGGGAGCTGTTTTTT
CASSRTGAQTGELFF
>TRBV5-1|TRBJ2-7|TRBD2|-
TGCGCCAGCAGCCTACGGACTAGCGGGAGAATAACCGAGCAGTACTTC
CASSLRTSGRITEQYF
>TRBV6-5|TRBJ2-2|-|few
TGTGCCAGCAGCCTAGGGGGGGCAACCGGGGAGCTGTTTTTT
CASSLGGATGELFF
>TRBV7-9|TRBJ1-6|-|-
TGTGCCAGCAGCTTAGCGGGGGGGAATAATTCACCCCTCCACTTT
CASSLAGGNNSPLHF
>TRBV6-1|TRBJ1-1|TRBD1|-
TGTGCCAGCAGTGAACTGAGACAGGGGATGACTGAAGCTTTCTTT
CASSELRQGMTEAFF
>TRBV5-1|TRBJ1-1|TRBD1|medium-sized
TGCGCCAGCAGCTGGGGGACAGGGGGGACTGAAGCTTTCTTT
CASSWGTGGTEAFF
>TRBV9|TRBJ2-2|TRBD1|few
TGTGCCAGCAGCGTGACAGGGGCCCCCGGGGAGCTGTTTTTT
CASSVTGAPGELFF
>TRBV6-1|TRBJ1-4|-|-
TGTGCCAGCAGTGGATCAGGGATAAGATCTGGTGAAAAACTGTTTTTT
CASSGSGIRSGEKLFF
>TRBV5-1|TRBJ2-3|-|-
TGCGCCAGCAGCTTGGCCGTGGGGTTACTAGGAAGTTTAACAGATACGCAGTATTTT
CASSLAVGLLGSLTDTQYF
>TRBV7-3|TRBJ2-7|TRBD1|-
TGTGCCAGCAGCCTAAGACAGGGTACGCTGTACTTC
CASSLRQGTLYF
>TRBV28|TRBJ1-5|-|-
TGTGCCAGCAGCCGGAACAGGGATCAGCCCCAGCATTTT
CASSRNRDQPQHF
>TRBV5-6|TRBJ1-1|-|-
TGTGCCAGCAGCTTGGGGTGGGGAGGGAACACTGAAGCTTTCTTT
CASSLGWGGNTEAFF
>TRBV27|TRBJ2-7|TRBD2|-
TGTGCCAGCAGTCACGGACTAGCGGGGGCCTACGAGCAGTACTTC
CASSHGLAGAYEQYF
>TRBV10-3|TRBJ1-2|TRBD1|-
TGTGCCATCAGGGGGACAGGGTGGGAGAGCTACACCTTC
CAIRGTGWESYTF
>TRBV7-2|TRBJ2-7|-|-
TGTGCCAGCAGCTTAGCGTCGGCAGGGCTCGAGCAGTACTTC
CASSLASAGLEQYF
>TRBV2|TRBJ1-2|-|-
TGTGCCAGCAGTGACTACAGGGCTGCTGGTGGCTACACCTTC
CASSDYRAAGGYTF
>TRBV5-1|TRBJ2-3|TRBD1|-
TGCGCCAGCAGCCCCGGGACAGGGGTGGTTACGCAGTATTTT
CASSPGTGVVTQYF
>TRBV9|TRBJ2-2|-|-
TGTGCCAGCAGCGTAGGGAGGGCCGGGGAGCTGTTTTTT
CASSVGRAGELFF
>TRBV4-2|TRBJ2-7|TRBD1|-
TGTGCCAGCAGCCAAGACGGTTCGGGACAGGGGGCTTACGAGCAGTACTTC
CASSQDGSGQGAYEQYF